Following are 17 T cell receptor beta chains from one sample sequenced in a study of early T cells in non-severe SARS-CoV-2 infection. TCRdb re-called the 5' RACE reads through MiXCR, storing one row per CDR3 protein. The data contain about 98,000 distinct CDR3 sequences, 8% to 13% of them singletons. Sequencing was done on a sample of whole blood. The receptors originated from an adult who was a healthcare worker with PCR-confirmed SARS-CoV-2 infection or an uninfected control (not recorded which).

J is TRBJ2-2 and V is TRBV2; maybe TRBD2 (5 bases). Germline CDR1 reads SNHLY; CDR2 reads FYNNEI. The CDR3 extends over 15 amino acids. The V gene lost 0 bases and the J gene lost 7 bases, with 12 bases spanning the gap. For the CDR3, the DNA is TGTGCCAGCAGTGAAGCGAATAGCGCAGGCGGGGAGCTGTTTTTT. Translated, it gives CASSEANSAGGELFF.

The sample holds many counts of this clonotype. This chain connects TRBV6-1 to TRBJ1-2, with D uncertain. The CDR3 extends over 13 amino acids. The V gene lost 8 bases and the J gene lost 4 bases, with 14 bases spanning the gap. Germline CDR1 reads MNHNS; CDR2 reads SASEGT. This CDR3 is CASVVEEGYGYTF. Here the CDR3 DNA reads TGTGCCAGCGTCGTAGAGGAAGGCTATGGCTACACCTTC.

Only a few counts were recorded for this clonotype. This rearrangement joins TRBV5-6 to TRBJ2-2; maybe TRBD1 (6 bases). CDR3 length: 15 residues. With 1 base removed from V and 9 bases from J, the gap between germline ends came to 16 bases. The germline gives CDR1 SGHDT, CDR2 YYEEEE. CDR3 region: CASSLLGQRNRELFF. In nucleotides, the CDR3 is TGTGCCAGCAGCTTGTTAGGACAGCGCAACCGGGAGCTGTTTTTT.

The chain has TRBV2 and TRBJ1-1, with D unclear. The V and J ends lost 7 bases and 1 base respectively, with 4 bases between them. Germline V CDR1 and CDR2: SNHLY, FYNNEI. The CDR3 has 11 residues. In nucleotides, the CDR3 is TGTGCCAGCATAAAGAACACTGAAGCTTTCTTT. Its protein product is CASIKNTEAFF.

The chain combines TRBV20-1 with TRBJ2-7; D is tentatively TRBD1 or TRBD2 (6 bases each). V dropped 6 bases and J dropped 6 bases, with 18 bases sitting between them. The CDR3 length is 13 residues. The V gene's germline CDR1 is DFQATT and CDR2 SNEGSKA (reference sequence). For the CDR3, the DNA is TGCAGTGCCAGTACGGGGGCTTTTGGCGAGCAGTACTTC. The encoded protein is CSASTGAFGEQYF.

This clonotype was seen only a few times. This sequence joins TRBV14 and TRBJ1-1, with D possibly TRBD1 on 5 matching bases. The V gene's germline CDR1 is SGHDN and CDR2 FVKESK. Trimming took off 2 bases at V and 12 bases at J, with 22 bases between the two ends. The CDR3 contains 15 residues. The CDR3, as DNA: TGTGCCAGCAGCCAATATCAGGGTTTAATCCCGATATCTTTCTTT. This codes for CASSQYQGLIPISFF.

This chain links TRBV29-1 with TRBJ2-5; the match to TRBD2 covers 11 bases. There are 16 residues in the CDR3. The V segment lost 0 bases and the J segment 4 bases; nucleotides outside the gene matches: 7. Germline values: CDR1 SQVTM, CDR2 ANQGSEA. The DNA for the CDR3 is TGCAGCGTTGAAGATGATCTAGCGGGGGGTGGAGAGACCCAGTACTTC. This sequence encodes CSVEDDLAGGGETQYF.

This clonotype was observed a handful of times. The chain carries TRBV14 and TRBJ2-1; D gene uncertain. The germline V gene encodes CDR1 SGHDN and CDR2 FVKESK. The CDR3 totals 16 residues. Trimming cost V 2 bases and J 0 bases, with 11 bases left between them. For the CDR3, the DNA is TGTGCCAGCAGCCAACATCCGGAGAGCTCCTACAATGAGCAGTTCTTC. It codes for CASSQHPESSYNEQFF.

This clonotype was counted only a few times. CDR3 residues: CASSSSAATNEKLFF. As DNA, the CDR3 is TGTGCCAGCAGTTCCTCAGCGGCAACTAATGAAAAACTGTTTTTT. The gene calls are TRBV12-3 or TRBV12-4 and TRBJ1-4; the D is unclear. This CDR3 is built from 15 residues. Trimming took 4 bases from V and 0 from J, leaving 9 bases between them.

The genes are TRBV7-8 and TRBJ1-6, with 7 bases lining up with TRBD1. The CDR3 totals 15 residues. The V segment lost 4 bases and the J segment 12 bases; nucleotides outside the gene matches: 12. The germline V gene has CDR1 SGHVS and CDR2 FQNEAQ. This CDR3 reads CASSSLRQGPQPLHF. CDR3 in DNA: TGTGCCAGCAGCTCCCTCCGACAGGGCCCACAACCCCTCCACTTT.

J is TRBJ2-1 and V is TRBV30; the match to TRBD2 covers 9 bases. Trimming removed 5 bases from V and 15 bases from J; junction bases left unmatched: 8. In germline, CDR1 is GTSNPN, CDR2 SVGIG (reference sequence). This CDR3 contains 11 residues. CDR3 region: CAWGPSGKWFF. CDR3 coding DNA: TGTGCCTGGGGTCCTAGCGGGAAGTGGTTCTTC.

This clonotype has more than one count but fewer than ten. The chain has TRBV5-1 and TRBJ1-4; 8 nucleotides line up with TRBD1. The germline V gene has CDR1 SGHRS and CDR2 YFSETQ. CDR3 length: 17 amino acids. Germline trimming cut 4 bases from V and 6 bases from J; bases unmatched to any gene: 14. DNA of the CDR3: TGCGCCAGCAGCCGGACAGGGTATTCCATTGAGGATGAAAAACTGTTTTTT. Translated, it gives CASSRTGYSIEDEKLFF.

Ten or more counts support this clonotype. The chain couples TRBV4-1 to TRBJ2-5, with 7 nucleotides matching TRBD1. Trimming removed 1 base from V and 4 bases from J; junction bases left unmatched: 6. The germline V gene has CDR1 MGHRA and CDR2 YSYEKL. The CDR3 is 15 amino acids. As DNA, the CDR3 is TGCGCCAGCAGCCAAGGCTATTCAGGGGGAGAGACCCAGTACTTC. Amino acids: CASSQGYSGGETQYF.

This clonotype was counted only a few times. The chain couples TRBV9 to TRBJ2-3; D remains unclear. This CDR3 is built from 16 residues. Trimming took off 2 bases at V and 5 bases at J, with 18 bases between the two ends. Germline lookup yields CDR1 SGDLS and CDR2 YYNGEE. Here the CDR3 DNA reads TGTGCCAGCAGCGTTATTCTTACATATCCCGGAGATACGCAGTATTTT. Protein: CASSVILTYPGDTQYF.

This clonotype was recorded a few times. This sequence joins TRBV7-2 and TRBJ2-5, with D possibly being TRBD1 or TRBD2 (5 bases each). Trimming removed 6 bases from V and 2 bases from J, with 16 bases in between. The germline V gene has CDR1 SGHTA and CDR2 FQGNSA. The CDR3 runs to 15 residues. Here the CDR3 reads CASRGDGETQETQYF. CDR3 bases: TGTGCCAGCAGGGGGGACGGGGAAACTCAAGAGACCCAGTACTTC.

The genes are TRBV24-1 and TRBJ2-1, with D perhaps matching TRBD2 (6 bases). The CDR3 is made up of 14 amino acids. Germline values: CDR1 KGHDR, CDR2 SFDVKD. Trimming removed 3 bases at V and 5 bases at J, with 10 bases between. CDR3 sequence reads: CATSDPGGDNEQFF. CDR3 coding DNA: TGTGCCACCAGTGATCCCGGGGGTGACAATGAGCAGTTCTTC.

This clonotype was observed many times. The chain combines TRBV19 with TRBJ1-5, with TRBD1 as a possible D gene (6 bases). V was cut by 1 base and J by 7 bases, with 8 bases left in between. Germline V gives CDR1 LNHDA, CDR2 SQIVND (reference sequence). The CDR3 consists of 13 residues. The CDR3 region is CASSIAGDQPQHF. DNA of the CDR3: TGTGCCAGTAGTATAGCAGGGGACCAGCCCCAGCATTTT.